This T cell receptor (beta chain) was identified in a study of identical twins (dated by TCRdb to 2016 to 2017). At the level of the whole study: To test whether fetal clonotypes persist, the study used deep sequencing on TCR alpha and beta repertoires from monozygotic twins, unrelated adults of various ages, and cord blood. Replicate twin experiments were performed at different times using different library preparation protocols to rule out contamination. General findings and caveats noted by the study authors: Abundant cord blood beta clonotypes had fewer insertions, young adult naive repertoires showed a similar but weaker trend, and memory repertoires showed no such trend. Invariant T cells such as MAIT and iNKT could partly confound zero-insertion analyses, although diverse VJ usage argued against such confounding for most clonotypes. Conclusions relied on cross-sectional statistical analysis, since the same donors could not be followed over many years. Out-of-frame TCR alpha sharing in monozygotic twins was systematically underestimated by recombination models, whereas sharing between unrelated individuals was in agreement with the recombination models. Excess twin sharing in beta out-of-frame sequences was weaker because fewer shared sequences lowered the signal-to-noise ratio. Compared with coincidental sharing between unrelated individuals, an excess of low generation-probability sequences was observed among out-of-frame TCR alpha sequences shared between twins.

Only healthy Caucasian donors were included. The twin cohort consisted of three pairs of female monozygotic twins, all aged about 18 to 29 years. RNA for TCR libraries was isolated from peripheral blood mononuclear cells. Of note for this clonotype: Its antigen remains unidentified. The input lacks base qualities; no much larger clone sits a single base away.

Library prep was done by 5' RACE. The sequencing machine was an Illumina HiSeq 2000. Template switching added a universal primer binding site, and the final cDNA carried a unique molecular identifier that allowed TCR cDNA molecules to be counted accurately. Specific primers in the conserved constant-segment region were used to synthesize first-strand cDNA for TCR alpha and beta chains. To control for contamination, every cDNA library carried two barcodes: a SMART-Mk sample barcode plus Illumina barcodes. TruSeq adapter sequences, together with Illumina sample barcodes, were added in two successive PCR steps. The TCR alpha and beta cDNA libraries were sequenced on the Illumina HiSeq platform using custom primers. Concerning the study's data processing: Unique molecular identifiers were extracted from raw reads with MiGEC, and CDR3 positions were determined with MiXCR. Recombination models were inferred per individual with the repgenHMM and IGoR tools using an EM algorithm. Shared clonotype analysis was performed with the tcR package in R, normalizing sharing by the product of cloneset sizes. Out-of-frame nonproductive sequences were analyzed to study raw recombination free of thymic and clonal selection effects. TCRdb reprocessed the public reads (quality trimming at Q25 with fastp, clone calling with MiXCR) and kept in-frame beta chains. For every CDR3 protein sequence, its rows merge into one entry that carries the most common genes and DNA. The V and J calls shown here were made by TCRdb, not taken from the authors' results. The sample table records roughly 750,000 distinct CDR3 sequences; roughly 20% of these occur just once. The top ten clonotypes cover 4% to 4.5% of the sample.

Its CDR3 holds 15 amino acids, cysteine through phenylalanine. Here the CDR3 DNA is all that survives: 45 bases in frame from base 1. V has 6 bases trimmed and J has 4 bases trimmed; junction bases matching no gene number 12. CDR1 and CDR2, looked up from the germline V gene (reference sequence), are DFQATT and SNEGSKA. The data were also submitted as part of a second study, on T cells expressing NK-cell markers. The second source states: In sorted CD3+CD56+NKG2C+, CD3+CD56+NKG2C- and CD3+CD56-NKG2C+ T-cell subsets from about 8 donors, TCR beta-chain repertoires were profiled. Seven of the eight sequenced donors were HCMV-seropositive and one was HCMV-seronegative. In several experiments an anti-gammadeltaTCR antibody was added to restrict sorting to alphabetaTCR-expressing T cells. In a handful of donors, the dominant CD3+CD56+NKG2C+ clonotypes ranked among the top 10 CD8+ clonotypes, making up 1.0-7.0% of CD8+ T cells. Those dominant clonotypes were again the most abundant among CD3+CD56-NKG2C+ cells in a handful of donors, at about 25-60.1%. Whether the expanded NKG2C-expressing T cell clones were specific for HCMV antigens was left unclear. The eight sequenced donors were randomly selected healthy volunteers, three men and five women. To determine HCMV serostatus, a commercial ELISA kit was used to detect HCMV-specific IgG in serum. Bulk peripheral blood T-cell repertoires were additionally sequenced from unsorted PBMC for 5 or 6 donors. MIGEC was used to demultiplex reads and group reads by UMI, and MiTCR was used to assemble and quantify clonotypes. Only TCR cDNA sequences supported by at least two reads were kept to exclude erroneous sequences. The tcR package was used for downstream repertoire analysis, and clonotypes were matched across fractions by CDR3 nucleotide sequence plus V segment. Antigen specificity was annotated against VDJdb with VDJmatch, allowing one amino acid substitution in CDR3.

The receptor chain draws on TRBV20-1 and TRBJ2-1; 7 central bases correspond to TRBD1. The receptor was isolated from a woman between 18 and 30 years old in good health. Sequenced sample: PBMCs. The nucleotide sequence reads TGCAGTGCCATAGGCCGACCGGGACAGTACAATGAGCAGTTCTTC. This translates into CSAIGRPGQYNEQFF.